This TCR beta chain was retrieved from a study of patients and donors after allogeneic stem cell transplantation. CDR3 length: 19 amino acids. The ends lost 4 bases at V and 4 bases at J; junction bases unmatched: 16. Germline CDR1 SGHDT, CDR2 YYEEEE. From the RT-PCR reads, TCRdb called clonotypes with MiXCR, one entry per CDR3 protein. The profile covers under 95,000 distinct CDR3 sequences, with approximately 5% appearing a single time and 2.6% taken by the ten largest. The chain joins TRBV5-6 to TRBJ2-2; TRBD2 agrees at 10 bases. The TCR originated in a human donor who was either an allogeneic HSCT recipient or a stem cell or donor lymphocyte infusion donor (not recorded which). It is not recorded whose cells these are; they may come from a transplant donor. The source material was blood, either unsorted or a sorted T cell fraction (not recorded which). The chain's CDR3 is CASSRPTGEAGGLTGELFF. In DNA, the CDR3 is TGTGCCAGCAGCCGGCCCACTGGAGAAGCGGGGGGGCTCACCGGGGAGCTGTTTTTT.